The 21 T cell receptor beta chains below come from one sample, sequenced in a study of cytomegalovirus exposure and HLA in healthy donors. Assay: immunoSEQ multiplex PCR; the TCRdb copy retains only in-frame clones and omits some. The table shows 100,000 to 150,000 clones, with 89% occurring only once. The sequencing input was PBMCs. All receptors derive from a woman younger than 30 in good health and CMV-seronegative.

V usage is TRBV29-1 and J usage is TRBJ2-7, with TRBD1 matching over 7 bases. The length of the CDR3 is 13 residues. V was clipped by 1 base and J by 5 bases; unmatched bases: 5. Germline V lookup: CDR1 SQVTM, CDR2 ANQGSEA. CDR3 nucleotide sequence: TGCAGCGTTGAAGGACAGGGTAACAACGAGCAGTACTTC. Its protein product is CSVEGQGNNEQYF.

The rearrangement uses TRBV6-1 and TRBJ2-5, with D perhaps TRBD1 (6 bases). The V gene's germline CDR1 is MNHNS and CDR2 SASEGT. V was trimmed by 6 bases and J by 10 bases, leaving 21 bases between them. The CDR3 is made up of 14 amino acids. The CDR3 bases are TGTGCCAGCAGCAAAGGACAGAGCGCTGCTGTCCAGTACTTC. It specifies CASSKGQSAAVQYF.

The V call is TRBV30, the J call TRBJ1-5; D is unclear. The V end lost 2 bases, the J end lost 1 base, and 15 bases lay between the germline ends. CDR1 and CDR2 (germline): GTSNPN, SVGIG (reference sequence). This CDR3 is built from 16 residues. Here the CDR3 reads CAWSTGDRISNQPQHF. CDR3 nucleotide sequence: TGTGCCTGGAGTACGGGTGATAGAATAAGCAATCAGCCCCAGCATTTT.

The chain carries TRBV28 and TRBJ1-3; D gene ambiguous. This CDR3 has 14 amino acids. Germline CDR1 is MDHEN and CDR2 is SYDVKM. Trimming took off 8 bases at V and 7 bases at J, with 18 bases between the two ends. CDR3 in amino acids: CASAVAGARNTIYF. In DNA, the CDR3 is TGTGCCAGCGCCGTCGCCGGAGCAAGGAACACCATATATTTT.

Only one count was recorded for this clone. The chain uses TRBV18 and TRBJ2-1; weak D call: TRBD1 (6 bases). The V and J ends lost 6 bases and 9 bases respectively, with 24 bases between them. Germline lookup yields CDR1 KGHSH and CDR2 LQKENI. The CDR3 contains 16 residues. The CDR3 DNA reads TGTGCCAGCTCCTTTCTCGGGGCAGGGGAAATCGGTGAGCAGTTCTTC. It encodes CASSFLGAGEIGEQFF.

The rearrangement joins TRBV5-6 to TRBJ1-4; D gene uncertain. Germline CDR1 reads SGHDT; CDR2 reads YYEEEE. V was pared by 2 bases and J by 0 bases, with 8 bases between. The CDR3 is made up of 15 amino acids. CDR3 loop: CASSFGPATNEKLFF. The DNA for the CDR3 is TGTGCCAGCAGCTTTGGGCCGGCAACTAATGAAAAACTGTTTTTT.

In this sample, this clone turned up once. The rearrangement uses TRBV27 and TRBJ2-5, with 9 bases fitting TRBD1. The J call could be wrong; TRBJ2-7 is a better fit for the DNA end. This CDR3 is 14 amino acids long. CDR1 is MNHEY, CDR2 SMNVEV, per germline (reference sequence). The CDR3: CASSPGTGIYEQYF. CDR3 nucleotide sequence: TGTGCCAGCAGTCCCGGGACAGGGATCTACGAGCAGTACTTC.

The gene calls are TRBV7-9 and TRBJ1-1, with 9 bases fitting TRBD1. Germline CDR1 SEHNR, CDR2 FQNEAQ (reference sequence). The CDR3 is made up of 15 amino acids. The J segment lost 5 bases and the V segment lost 4 bases, leaving 8 bases of the junction unmatched. The CDR3 region is CASSSPVGQGTEAFF. Here the CDR3 DNA reads TGTGCCAGCAGCTCCCCGGTCGGACAGGGGACTGAAGCTTTCTTT.

The chain uses TRBV29-1 and TRBJ1-4; D might be TRBD1 (6 bases). The CDR3 spans 13 residues. Trimming took off 4 bases at V and 6 bases at J, with 12 bases between the two ends. CDR1 SQVTM and CDR2 ANQGSEA come from the germline V gene. In DNA, the CDR3 is TGCAGCGTTGGTGTGACAGGTGATGAAAAACTGTTTTTT. Residues: CSVGVTGDEKLFF.

V gene TRBV5-4 combines with J gene TRBJ1-1; the D is unclear. The germline V gene has CDR1 SGHNT and CDR2 YYREEE (reference sequence). V was clipped by 3 bases and J by 7 bases, with 22 bases between them. There are 16 residues in the CDR3. The CDR3 DNA sequence: TGTGCCAGCAGCTCGGAGGTATTCGCAGGAGCGGTTGAAGCTTTCTTT. Translation gives CASSSEVFAGAVEAFF.

Only a few counts were recorded for this clone. This sequence joins TRBV28 and TRBJ2-7; the D is unclear. Trimming removed 0 bases from V and 6 bases from J, with 9 bases in between. The germline V gene has CDR1 MDHEN and CDR2 SYDVKM. The length of the CDR3 is 13 residues. CDR3 bases: TGTGCCAGCAGTTTATGGGCTTCGGGCGAGCAGTACTTC. It specifies CASSLWASGEQYF.

This clone was observed once. The CDR3 sequence: CASSFLSGSSYNEQFF. The CDR3 DNA follows: TGCGCCAGCAGCTTCCTTAGCGGGAGCTCCTACAATGAGCAGTTCTTC. This chain joins TRBV5-1 and TRBJ2-1; 9 bases line up with TRBD2. CDR3 length: 16 amino acids. Trimming took 2 bases from V and 0 from J; bases not matched to a gene: 3. Germline CDR1 reads SGHRS; CDR2 reads YFSETQ.

The chain uses TRBV30 and TRBJ1-1; 7 bases line up with TRBD1. V dropped 3 bases and J dropped 1; count of bases not matched to a gene: 14. The germline V gene has CDR1 GTSNPN and CDR2 SVGIG (reference sequence). There are 17 residues in the CDR3. DNA of the CDR3: TGTGCCTGGAGCAAACGATCCTGGGACAGACAGAACACTGAAGCTTTCTTT. Its translation: CAWSKRSWDRQNTEAFF.

The chain couples TRBV18 to TRBJ1-1; D is undetermined. CDR1 KGHSH and CDR2 LQKENI come from the germline V gene. The ends were cut back, 2 bases at V and 5 bases at J, with 12 bases in the middle. The CDR3 is 14 residues long. The CDR3 loop reads CASSPYGVETEAFF. Written as DNA, the CDR3 is TGTGCCAGCTCACCATACGGGGTAGAGACTGAAGCTTTCTTT.

The rearrangement uses TRBV10-3 and TRBJ1-1; 9 bases agree with TRBD1. This CDR3 spans 14 amino acids. V gave up 4 bases and J gave up 1 base; unmatched junction bases: 1. In germline, CDR1 is ENHRY, CDR2 SYGVKD. In nucleotides, the CDR3 is TGTGCCATCAGTGCGGACAGGGGGAACACTGAAGCTTTCTTT. It is translated as CAISADRGNTEAFF.

The V and J genes are TRBV10-3 and TRBJ2-5, with D possibly matching TRBD1 (5 bases). The germline gives CDR1 ENHRY, CDR2 SYGVKD. V was shortened by 4 bases and J by 0 bases, with 15 bases between the two germline ends. The CDR3 spans 16 residues. CDR3 residues: CAISVGAGQYQETQYF. CDR3 bases: TGTGCCATCAGTGTCGGTGCAGGGCAATACCAAGAGACCCAGTACTTC.

This chain connects TRBV4-1 to TRBJ2-1; the D is unclear. This CDR3 comprises 18 residues. With 0 bases removed from V and 3 bases from J, the gap between germline ends came to 18 bases. In germline, CDR1 is MGHRA, CDR2 YSYEKL. CDR3 in amino acids: CASSQDEIGGRIYNEQFF. The CDR3 coding sequence is TGCGCCAGCAGCCAAGATGAGATCGGTGGCAGGATCTACAATGAGCAGTTCTTC.

The rearrangement joins TRBV15 to TRBJ2-7, with D tentatively TRBD1 (6 bases). The CDR3 extends over 14 amino acids. Germline values: CDR1 LNHNV, CDR2 YYDKDF (reference sequence). V was trimmed by 3 bases and J by 0 bases, leaving 9 bases between them. The CDR3 nucleotides are TGTGCCACCAGCAGGGACAGAAGCTCCTACGAGCAGTACTTC. Translating it yields CATSRDRSSYEQYF.

The V and J genes are TRBV30 and TRBJ1-5, with D perhaps TRBD1 (5 bases). CDR3 length: 15 residues. V was pared by 0 bases and J by 3 bases, with 12 bases between. Germline CDR1 reads GTSNPN; CDR2 reads SVGIG (reference sequence). The CDR3 region is CAWSVQAGPNQPQHF. DNA of the CDR3: TGTGCCTGGAGTGTACAGGCCGGTCCCAATCAGCCCCAGCATTTT.

J is TRBJ1-2 and V is TRBV6-5; D ambiguous. Looked up from germline, CDR1 is MNHEY and CDR2 is SVGAGI. There are 14 residues in the CDR3. Trimming stripped 0 bases from V and 8 bases from J, with 13 bases between. The CDR3 region has the DNA TGTGCCAGCAGTTACTCGAAAGGGAGGAAAGGCTACACCTTC. This sequence encodes CASSYSKGRKGYTF.

J is TRBJ2-1 and V is TRBV4-3; 10 bases agree with TRBD2. Germline values: CDR1 LGHNA, CDR2 YSLEER. The CDR3 is 17 residues long. V trimming: 3 bases; J trimming: 10 bases; junction bases outside the gene matches: 15. The CDR3: CASSQDWGTSGINEQFF. DNA for the CDR3: TGCGCCAGCAGCCAGGACTGGGGAACTAGCGGGATTAACGAGCAGTTCTTC.